A selection of T cell receptor beta chains follows, all from one sample in a study of T cell repertoires in cytomegalovirus infection. MiXCR, applied by TCRdb to the reads, yields one record per CDR3 protein. The table has more than 650,000 distinct CDR3 sequences, roughly 36% seen once. The sample was PBMCs. The receptors were gathered from a human donor in good health (CMV status not recorded). Some clones in this sample may be carry-over from other donors' samples. The CDR3 runs from the conserved cysteine through the conserved F or W. A D gene is named only where the DNA matches it firmly. Size is omitted from some rows. Given values are once, few, many or a class for expanded clones.

j_call clone_size d_call v_call cdr3_aa cdr3_nt
TRBJ1-5 few - TRBV27 CASSWTAFSNQPQHF TGTGCCAGCAGTTGGACGGCCTTTAGCAATCAGCCCCAGCATTTT
TRBJ1-4 few - TRBV4-1 CASSQHPGENEKLFF TGCGCCAGCAGCCAACACCCGGGAGAAAATGAAAAACTGTTTTTT
TRBJ2-7 few - TRBV11-2 CASPRQGLYEQYF TGTGCCAGCCCCCGGCAGGGGCTCTACGAGCAGTACTTC
TRBJ1-4 many - TRBV7-2 CASSFRGSGEKLFF TGTGCCAGCAGCTTCAGGGGCTCCGGCGAAAAACTGTTTTTT
TRBJ2-3 few TRBD1 TRBV10-3 CAISPGQAYTDTQYF TGTGCCATCAGCCCCGGACAGGCGTACACAGATACGCAGTATTTT
TRBJ1-5 - - TRBV12-3/TRBV12-4 CASRHGGYSNQPQHF TGTGCCAGCAGACATGGGGGTTATAGCAATCAGCCCCAGCATTTT
TRBJ2-1 few TRBD2 TRBV5-1 CASSPASGIGYDEQFF TGCGCCAGCAGCCCAGCTAGCGGGATAGGCTATGATGAGCAGTTCTTC
TRBJ1-4 - TRBD1 TRBV7-9 CASSSRDRGTFSEKLFF TGTGCCAGCAGCTCCCGGGACAGGGGGACTTTTAGTGAAAAACTGTTTTTT
TRBJ1-4 - - TRBV7-8 CTSRSHRGIEKLFF TGTACCAGCAGATCCCATCGGGGGATTGAAAAACTGTTTTTT
TRBJ2-3 few - TRBV12-3/TRBV12-4 CASSLRGQKTDTQYF TGTGCCAGCAGTTTGCGGGGACAGAAAACAGATACGCAGTATTTT
TRBJ2-2 once TRBD1 TRBV6-6 CASSYSWVSTGANTGELFF TGTGCCAGCAGTTACTCTTGGGTATCGACAGGGGCGAACACCGGGGAGCTGTTTTTT
TRBJ1-5 - - TRBV19 CASRDTIRQPQHF TGTGCCAGTAGGGACACAATAAGACAGCCCCAGCATTTT
TRBJ2-6 few - TRBV28 CASSPGRTSGANVLTF TGTGCCAGCAGCCCGGGACGGACCTCTGGGGCCAACGTCCTGACTTTC
TRBJ2-3 - TRBD1 TRBV12-3/TRBV12-4 CASRSDRGRVFTDTQYF TGTGCCAGCAGGTCTGACAGGGGGCGGGTGTTCACAGATACGCAGTATTTT
TRBJ1-5 few - TRBV28 CASRTSFVESQPQHF TGTGCCAGCAGAACGTCCTTTGTTGAAAGTCAGCCCCAGCATTTT
TRBJ2-3 - TRBD2 TRBV28 CASSLRGGGPNTQYF TGTGCCAGCAGTTTAAGAGGCGGGGGGCCCAATACGCAGTATTTT
TRBJ2-3 many TRBD2 TRBV7-8 CASSLDPRRREVTDTQYF TGTGCCAGCAGCTTAGACCCTCGTAGGCGGGAGGTCACAGATACGCAGTATTTT
TRBJ1-6 - - TRBV7-3 CASSLRQNSPLHF TGTGCCAGCAGCTTAAGACAGAATTCACCCCTCCACTTT
TRBJ1-1 few TRBD1 TRBV7-6 CASSPKDRGSTEAFF TGTGCCAGCAGCCCTAAAGACAGGGGTAGCACTGAAGCTTTCTTT
TRBJ2-3 - - TRBV20-1 CSARDYGMVTDTQYF TGCAGTGCTAGAGATTACGGGATGGTGACAGATACGCAGTATTTT
TRBJ2-6 few TRBD1 TRBV12-3/TRBV12-4 CASSSGTGALSGANVLTF TGTGCCAGCAGCTCCGGGACAGGGGCCCTTTCTGGGGCCAACGTCCTGACTTTC
TRBJ1-3 - TRBD1 TRBV7-2 CASSSRGVLSGNTIYF TGTGCCAGCAGCTCCAGGGGGGTTCTCTCTGGAAACACCATATATTTT
TRBJ2-1 - - TRBV28 CASSSPGSYNEQFF TGTGCCAGCAGTTCCCCGGGCTCCTACAATGAGCAGTTCTTC
TRBJ2-7 - - TRBV7-2 CASSPPQVYEQYF TGTGCCAGCAGCCCGCCCCAGGTCTACGAGCAGTACTTC
TRBJ2-1 - - TRBV7-7 CASSLGSLDEQFF TGTGCTAGCAGCTTAGGCTCACTAGATGAGCAGTTCTTC
TRBJ1-4 - - TRBV7-2 CASSLLPPTSREAPINEKLFF TGTGCCAGCAGCTTACTCCCCCCAACGAGCAGAGAGGCGCCGATTAATGAAAAACTGTTTTTT
TRBJ2-2 - TRBD1 TRBV6-6 CASTRDRANGELFF TGTGCCAGCACCCGGGACAGGGCAAACGGGGAGCTGTTTTTT
TRBJ1-1 - - TRBV30 CAWSGLRQNTEAFF TGTGCCTGGAGTGGTCTCCGACAGAACACTGAAGCTTTCTTT
TRBJ2-1 many - TRBV7-2 CASSLWARDRSYNEQFF TGTGCCAGCAGCTTATGGGCCCGGGACCGGTCCTACAATGAGCAGTTCTTC
TRBJ1-5 - TRBD1 TRBV28 CASLMGGGADQPQHF TGTGCCAGCCTAATGGGAGGGGGCGCGGATCAGCCCCAGCATTTT
TRBJ2-5 - - TRBV19 CASGWKRAETQYF TGTGCCAGTGGATGGAAGCGGGCAGAGACCCAGTACTTC
TRBJ1-1 few - TRBV28 CASSLVKGRTEAFF TGTGCCAGCAGCCTAGTTAAGGGCCGCACTGAAGCTTTCTTT
TRBJ1-2 few TRBD1 TRBV15 CATSRATGRSGYGYTF TGTGCCACCAGCAGAGCGACAGGGCGCTCTGGCTATGGCTACACCTTC
TRBJ1-2 - - TRBV28 CASKAIPGQGGYTF TGTGCCAGCAAGGCGATTCCGGGACAAGGTGGCTACACCTTC
TRBJ2-2 - TRBD1 TRBV28 CASSFRDRRTGELFF TGTGCCAGCAGTTTCCGGGACAGGCGGACCGGGGAGCTGTTTTTT
TRBJ2-7 - TRBD2 TRBV10-3 CAISDPQGLAGGFAQYF TGTGCCATCAGTGACCCACAAGGACTAGCGGGAGGCTTCGCGCAGTACTTC
TRBJ2-3 - - TRBV28 CASSFRDGGTDTQYF TGTGCCAGCAGTTTTAGGGACGGAGGCACAGATACGCAGTATTTT
TRBJ2-7 many - TRBV7-2 CASSYGELEQYF TGTGCCAGCAGCTATGGTGAGCTCGAGCAGTACTTC
TRBJ1-2 few TRBD1 TRBV2 CASSNDRAGGYTF TGTGCCAGCAGTAACGACAGGGCCGGTGGCTACACCTTC
TRBJ2-7 few - TRBV7-9 CASSSPGKTYEQYF TGTGCCAGCAGTTCACCGGGCAAAACCTACGAGCAGTACTTC
TRBJ2-3 - - TRBV10-3 CAISDDRTSDTQYF TGTGCCATCAGTGATGACAGGACCAGCGATACGCAGTATTTT
TRBJ2-7 few TRBD1 TRBV12-3/TRBV12-4 CASSSTGGDYEQYF TGTGCCAGCAGTTCCACAGGGGGAGACTACGAGCAGTACTTC
TRBJ1-1 - TRBD1 TRBV28 CASSLQGGKTEAFF TGTGCCAGCAGTCTACAGGGGGGGAAGACTGAAGCTTTCTTT
TRBJ2-3 many - TRBV7-2 CASSLARLDLTDTQYF TGTGCCAGCAGCTTAGCTCGTCTGGACCTCACAGATACGCAGTATTTT
TRBJ1-1 few - TRBV7-9 CASSLAGGQPKGEAFF TGTGCCAGCAGCTTAGCGGGTGGACAGCCGAAGGGTGAAGCTTTCTTT
TRBJ2-1 - TRBD2 TRBV19 CASHARGLAGLGEQFF TGTGCCAGTCACGCTCGGGGGCTAGCGGGCTTGGGGGAGCAGTTCTTC